The 18 T cell receptor beta chains given below trace back to one sample, sequenced in a study of blood T cells in healthy people across ages. A J-beta primer mix and a sample-barcoded 5' primer were used in a second PCR of about 7 to 12 cycles. MiXCR was run by TCRdb on the 5' RACE reads, yielding one entry per CDR3 protein. The sample holds hundreds of thousands of distinct CDR3 sequences; 58% are singletons and the top ten take around 20%. The sample taken for sequencing was blood. Receptor source: a young man in good health.

CDR3 amino acids: CASSQDRLGFNEQYF. The CDR3 DNA sequence: TGTGCCAGCAGCCAAGACCGACTGGGTTTTAATGAGCAGTACTTC. The gene calls are TRBV3-1 and TRBJ2-5; D gene unclear. Germline CDR1 is LGHDT and CDR2 is YNNKEL (reference sequence). Trimming stripped 0 bases from V and 11 bases from J, with 19 bases between. The CDR3 runs 15 residues.

This rearrangement joins TRBV20-1 to TRBJ2-7; a weak D match, TRBD1 (6 bases). The CDR3 length is 15 residues. Deletions cut 6 bases from V and 2 bases from J, with 20 bases between. Germline CDR1 DFQATT, CDR2 SNEGSKA (reference sequence). The CDR3: CSAGPTTGITYEQYF. CDR3 nucleotide sequence: TGCAGTGCAGGGCCAACGACAGGTATCACCTACGAGCAGTACTTC.

V is TRBV18 and J is TRBJ2-3; 12 bases map to TRBD2. Looked up from germline, CDR1 is KGHSH and CDR2 is LQKENI. The CDR3 covers 17 residues. The V and J ends lost 1 base and 2 bases, in that order; junction bases with no gene match: 4. The DNA for the CDR3 is TGTGCCAGCTCACCACTTGGACTAGCGGGGCCCACAGATACGCAGTATTTT. It translates to CASSPLGLAGPTDTQYF.

The chain carries TRBV3-1 and TRBJ2-7, with a possible D match to TRBD1 (7 bases). TRBJ2-5 explains the end of the DNA better; the J call may be wrong. This CDR3 has 15 amino acids. Germline V lookup: CDR1 LGHDT, CDR2 YNNKEL (reference sequence). CDR3 in amino acids: CASSQDHGQEGTQYF. CDR3 sequence (DNA): TGTGCCAGCAGCCAAGATCACGGACAGGAGGGGACCCAGTACTTC.

J is TRBJ2-4 and V is TRBV27; D is ambiguous. The J call may be in error: the DNA end matches TRBJ2-7 better. The CDR3 is 15 residues long. CDR1 MNHEY and CDR2 SMNVEV come from the germline V gene (reference sequence). The CDR3 DNA follows: TGTGCCAGCAGACTTAAACAGAGACCCCAGGACGAGCAGTACTTC. This codes for CASRLKQRPQDEQYF.

This clonotype was found a few times. This rearrangement joins TRBV4-2 to TRBJ2-7; TRBD1 agrees at 8 bases. The CDR3 runs 16 residues. Trimming at V came to 4 bases and at J to 3 bases, leaving 11 bases not matched to a gene. Germline lookup yields CDR1 LGHNA and CDR2 YNFKEQ. CDR3: CASSRWTGMGDYEQYF. The CDR3 DNA is TGTGCCAGCAGCCGCTGGACAGGGATGGGGGACTACGAGCAGTACTTC.

This rearrangement joins TRBV6-5 to TRBJ1-1; D gene unclear. The CDR3 length is 18 residues. Trimming pared 0 bases from V and 7 bases from J, leaving 24 bases between. Germline values: CDR1 MNHEY, CDR2 SVGAGI. The CDR3 loop is CASSYSSSGLAELSEAFF. The CDR3 DNA is TGTGCCAGCAGTTACTCCTCGTCAGGATTGGCAGAACTAAGTGAAGCTTTCTTT.

Written as DNA, the CDR3 is TGTGCCAGCAGCTTGCTGACGGGAGGGCGAGAGACCCAGTACTTC. Its translation: CASSLLTGGRETQYF. V gene TRBV7-2 combines with J gene TRBJ2-5; 8 nucleotides match TRBD2. Trimming at V came to 3 bases and at J to 4 bases, leaving 7 bases not matched to a gene. Germline V CDR1 and CDR2: SGHTA, FQGNSA. This CDR3 region has 15 residues.

The chain is built from TRBV7-9 and TRBJ1-5; D unclear. CDR3 length equals 14 residues. CDR1 is SEHNR and CDR2 is FQNEAQ in the germline V gene (reference sequence). Trimming pared 2 bases from V and 2 bases from J, leaving 7 bases between. The chain's CDR3 is CASSLKGGNQPQHF. The CDR3 bases are TGTGCCAGCAGCTTAAAGGGAGGCAATCAGCCCCAGCATTTT. Looking up the rest from reference TRBV7-9 and TRBJ1-5 gives the full variable domain: DTGVSQNPRHKITKRGQNVTFRCDPISEHNRLYWYRQTLGQGPEFLTYFQNEAQLEKSRLLSDRFSAERPKGSFSTLEIQRTEQGDSAMYLCASSLKGGNQPQHFGDGTRLSIL.

With regard to this clonotype: A read error may explain this, as a much larger clone is one base away. This chain joins TRBV20-1 and TRBJ1-5, with D unclear. Trimming took off 3 bases at V and 5 bases at J, with 8 bases between the two ends. Germline loops: CDR1 DFQATT, CDR2 SNEGSKA (reference sequence). The CDR3 has 12 residues. CDR3: CSASASYQPQHF. CDR3 DNA: TGCAGTGCTAGCGCCTCTTATCAGCCCCAGCATTTT.

The table lists this clonotype with a count of one. V usage is TRBV20-1 and J usage is TRBJ1-1; D is ambiguous. The ends were cut back, 5 bases at V and 0 bases at J, with 10 bases in the middle. This CDR3 is built from 13 residues. The germline V gene has CDR1 DFQATT and CDR2 SNEGSKA (reference sequence). The CDR3 is CSAQVVVNTEAFF. CDR3 coding DNA: TGCAGTGCTCAGGTTGTGGTGAACACTGAAGCTTTCTTT.

The chain recombines TRBV4-3 with TRBJ2-3; D possibly uses TRBD1 or TRBD2 (5 bases each). The CDR3 extends over 17 amino acids. The ends were cut back, 4 bases at V and 0 bases at J, with 17 bases in the middle. Germline CDR1 LGHNA, CDR2 YSLEER. CDR3 protein: CASSRYSGRGSTDTQYF. CDR3 sequence (DNA): TGCGCCAGCAGCCGATATTCGGGACGGGGTAGCACAGATACGCAGTATTTT.

The sample holds a few counts of this clonotype. The rearrangement joins TRBV20-1 to TRBJ2-1; D gene uncertain. Trimming cost V 3 bases and J 7 bases, with 4 bases left between them. The V gene's germline CDR1 is DFQATT and CDR2 SNEGSKA (reference sequence). The CDR3 has 10 amino acids. CDR3: CSARENEQFF. The CDR3 DNA reads TGCAGTGCTAGGGAGAATGAGCAGTTCTTC.

The CDR3 spells CASSQFKGYSYEQYF. The CDR3 nucleotides read TGTGCCAGCAGCCAATTTAAGGGGTACTCCTACGAGCAGTACTTC. This chain joins TRBV16 and TRBJ2-7, with a weak D call TRBD1 (5 bases). Trimming took 1 base from V and 0 from J, leaving 10 bases between them. In germline, CDR1 is KGHSY, CDR2 FQNENV. CDR3 length equals 15 residues.

The rearrangement uses TRBV9 and TRBJ2-1; D may be TRBD1 (6 bases). Germline-derived CDR1 and CDR2 are SGDLS and YYNGEE. The V end was cut by 4 bases, the J end by 7 bases, with 12 bases between. The CDR3 has 13 amino acids. CDR3 nucleotide sequence: TGTGCCAGCAGCCCCACAAGGGGGAATGAGCAGTTCTTC. Translating gives CASSPTRGNEQFF.

This chain connects TRBV28 to TRBJ2-7; D is possibly TRBD1 or TRBD2 (6 bases each). The V gene's germline CDR1 is MDHEN and CDR2 SYDVKM. V shed 4 bases and J shed 4 bases, with 17 bases lying between them. The CDR3 length is 15 residues. The DNA of the CDR3 is TGTGCCAGCAGTTCCCGGGGCGGGACACCTTACGAGCAGTACTTC. It encodes CASSSRGGTPYEQYF.

The rearrangement links TRBV30 to TRBJ2-5; 8 bases are shared with TRBD2. The end of the DNA is better explained by TRBJ2-7, so the J call may be wrong. CDR1 and CDR2 from the germline V gene are GTSNPN and SVGIG (reference sequence). This CDR3 comprises 14 residues. The CDR3 protein is CALVRAGGGDEQYF. In nucleotides, the CDR3 is TGTGCCCTTGTCAGGGCGGGAGGCGGGGACGAGCAGTACTTC.

The J gene is TRBJ1-1, the V gene TRBV6-1, with a weak D call TRBD1 (5 bases). V was trimmed by 6 bases and J by 6 bases, leaving 17 bases between them. The CDR3 totals 14 residues. Germline assignment: CDR1 MNHNS and CDR2 SASEGT. The CDR3 sequence is CASSRPTGGPEAFF. In DNA form, the CDR3 reads TGTGCCAGCAGCAGACCCACAGGCGGGCCTGAAGCTTTCTTT.